Here is one TCR beta chain with its context. TCR beta was sequenced from blood CD8+ and CD4+ T cells. This sample is part of a study of CD8 T cells in Susac syndrome. The RNA, roughly 0.5 to 1 ug, was put through reverse transcription using random hexamers. TCRdb called the immunoSEQ multiplex PCR reads again in MiXCR, with one record for every CDR3 protein. This table has approximately 53,000 distinct CDR3 sequences, roughly 93% appearing once. This CDR3 contains 14 residues. CDR1 and CDR2 from the germline V gene are LNHDA and SQIVND (reference sequence). V was pared by 2 bases and J by 4 bases, with 9 bases between.

The chain uses TRBV19 and TRBJ1-5; D is perhaps TRBD1 (6 bases). Sequenced: CD8+ T cells from PBMCs. The clonotype comes from a human donor with multiple sclerosis. The CDR3, as DNA: TGTGCCAGTAGTATAAGTCAGGGGAATCAGCCCCAGCATTTT. Its protein is CASSISQGNQPQHF.